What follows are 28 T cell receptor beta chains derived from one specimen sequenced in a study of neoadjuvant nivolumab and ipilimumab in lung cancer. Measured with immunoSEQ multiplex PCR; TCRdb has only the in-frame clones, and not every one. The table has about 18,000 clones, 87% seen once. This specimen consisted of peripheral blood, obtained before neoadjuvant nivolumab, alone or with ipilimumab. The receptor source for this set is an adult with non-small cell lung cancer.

The CDR3 here is CASSEWGDTEAFF. In DNA form, the CDR3 reads TGTGCCAGCAGTGAATGGGGGGACACTGAAGCTTTCTTT. The chain carries TRBV2 and TRBJ1-1; maybe TRBD1 (5 bases). This CDR3 has 13 amino acids. The V end lost 2 bases, the J end lost 3 bases, and 7 bases lay between the germline ends. The V gene's germline CDR1 is SNHLY and CDR2 FYNNEI.

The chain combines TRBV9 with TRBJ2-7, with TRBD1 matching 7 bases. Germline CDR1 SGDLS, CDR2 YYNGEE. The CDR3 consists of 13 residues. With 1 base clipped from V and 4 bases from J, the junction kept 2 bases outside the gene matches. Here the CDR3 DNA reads TGTGCCAGCAGCGTAAAGACAGGGTACGAGCAGTACTTC. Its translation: CASSVKTGYEQYF.

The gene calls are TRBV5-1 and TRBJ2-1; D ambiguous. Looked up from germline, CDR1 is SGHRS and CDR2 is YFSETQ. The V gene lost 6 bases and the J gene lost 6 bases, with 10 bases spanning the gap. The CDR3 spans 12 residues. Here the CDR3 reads CASKPWGNEQFF. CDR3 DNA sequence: TGCGCCAGCAAACCATGGGGCAATGAGCAGTTCTTC. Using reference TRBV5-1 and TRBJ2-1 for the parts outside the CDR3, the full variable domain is KAGVTQTPRYLIKTRGQQVTLSCSPISGHRSVSWYQQTPGQGLQFLFEYFSETQRNKGNFPGRFSGRQFSNSRSEMNVSTLELGDSALYLCASKPWGNEQFFGPGTRLTVL.

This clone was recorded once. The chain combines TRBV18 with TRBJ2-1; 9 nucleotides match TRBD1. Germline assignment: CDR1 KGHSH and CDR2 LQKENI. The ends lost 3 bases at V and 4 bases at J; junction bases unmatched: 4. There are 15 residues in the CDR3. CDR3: CASSPTGTGYNEQFF. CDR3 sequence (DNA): TGTGCCAGCTCACCGACCGGGACAGGGTACAATGAGCAGTTCTTC.

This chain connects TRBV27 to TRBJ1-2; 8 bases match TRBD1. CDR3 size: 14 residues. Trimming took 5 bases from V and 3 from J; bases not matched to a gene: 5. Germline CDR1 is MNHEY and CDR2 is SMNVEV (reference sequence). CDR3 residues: CASSPTTGDYGYTF. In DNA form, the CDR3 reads TGTGCCAGCAGTCCCACGACAGGGGACTATGGCTACACCTTC.

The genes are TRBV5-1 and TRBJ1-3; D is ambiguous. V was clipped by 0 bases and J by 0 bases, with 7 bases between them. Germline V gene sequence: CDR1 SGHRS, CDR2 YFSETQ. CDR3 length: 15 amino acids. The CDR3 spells CASSLDGSSGNTIYF. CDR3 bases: TGCGCCAGCAGCTTGGACGGGAGCTCTGGAAACACCATATATTTT. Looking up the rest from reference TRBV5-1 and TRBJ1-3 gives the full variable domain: KAGVTQTPRYLIKTRGQQVTLSCSPISGHRSVSWYQQTPGQGLQFLFEYFSETQRNKGNFPGRFSGRQFSNSRSEMNVSTLELGDSALYLCASSLDGSSGNTIYFGEGSWLTVV.

CDR3 sequence: CASSQDQTGWANVLTF. The CDR3 bases are TGTGCCAGCAGCCAAGATCAAACAGGGTGGGCCAACGTCCTGACTTTC. The chain joins TRBV4-2 to TRBJ2-6, with a weak D call TRBD1 (6 bases). CDR3 size: 16 residues. Trimming removed 0 bases at V and 5 bases at J, with 11 bases between. CDR1 and CDR2 (germline): LGHNA, YNFKEQ.

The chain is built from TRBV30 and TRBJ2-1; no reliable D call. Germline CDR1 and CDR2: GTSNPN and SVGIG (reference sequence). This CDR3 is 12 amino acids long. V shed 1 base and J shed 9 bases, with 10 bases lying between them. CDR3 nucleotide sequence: TGTGCCTGGAGTGCCCCCTATGGTGAGCAGTTCTTC. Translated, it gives CAWSAPYGEQFF. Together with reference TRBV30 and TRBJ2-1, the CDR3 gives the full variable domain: SQTIHQWPATLVQPVGSPLSLECTVEGTSNPNLYWYRQAAGRGLQLLFYSVGIGQISSEVPQNLSASRPQDRQFILSSKKLLLSDSGFYLCAWSAPYGEQFFGPGTRLTVL.

The CDR3 protein is CATTKGTQRADTQYF. The CDR3, as DNA: TGTGCCACCACCAAAGGGACCCAGCGGGCAGATACGCAGTATTTT. The J gene is TRBJ2-3, the V gene TRBV11-2; a weak D match, TRBD2 (6 bases). This CDR3 comprises 15 residues. Between the trimmed V and J ends, which lost 10 bases and 4 bases, there was a span of 21 bases. Germline CDR1 SGHAT, CDR2 FQNNGV.

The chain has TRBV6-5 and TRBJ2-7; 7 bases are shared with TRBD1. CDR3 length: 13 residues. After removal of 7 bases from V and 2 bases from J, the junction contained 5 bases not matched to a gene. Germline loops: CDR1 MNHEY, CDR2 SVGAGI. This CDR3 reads CASTGGATYEQYF. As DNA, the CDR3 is TGTGCCAGCACAGGGGGTGCGACCTACGAGCAGTACTTC.

CDR3 in DNA: TGCGCCAGCAGCGCCGTTGTGGGGGGCTCCTACGAGCAGTACTTC. Amino acids: CASSAVVGGSYEQYF. The chain joins TRBV5-1 to TRBJ2-7, with D perhaps matching TRBD2 (6 bases). V lost 4 bases, J lost 0 bases, and 14 bases lay in between. CDR1 is SGHRS, CDR2 YFSETQ, per germline. The CDR3 covers 15 residues.

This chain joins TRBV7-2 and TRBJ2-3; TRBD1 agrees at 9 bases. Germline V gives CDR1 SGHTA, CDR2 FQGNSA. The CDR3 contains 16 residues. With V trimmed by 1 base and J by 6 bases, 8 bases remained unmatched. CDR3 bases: TGTGCCAGCAGCTTAGGTGGGGGACAGGGATTCGATACGCAGTATTTT. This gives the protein CASSLGGGQGFDTQYF.

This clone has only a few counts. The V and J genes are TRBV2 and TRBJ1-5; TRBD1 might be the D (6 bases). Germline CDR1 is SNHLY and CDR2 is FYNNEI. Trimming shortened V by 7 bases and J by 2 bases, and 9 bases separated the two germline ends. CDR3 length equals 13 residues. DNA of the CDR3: TGTGCCAGCAACTCAGGGGGCAATCAGCCCCAGCATTTT. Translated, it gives CASNSGGNQPQHF.

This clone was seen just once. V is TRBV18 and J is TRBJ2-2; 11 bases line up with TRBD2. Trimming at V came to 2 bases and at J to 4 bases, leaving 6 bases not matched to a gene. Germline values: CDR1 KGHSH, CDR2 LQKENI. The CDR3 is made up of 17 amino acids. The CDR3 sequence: CASSPTEGLAATGELFF. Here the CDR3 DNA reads TGTGCCAGCTCACCAACGGAGGGACTAGCGGCCACCGGGGAGCTGTTTTTT. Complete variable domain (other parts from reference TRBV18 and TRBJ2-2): NAGVMQNPRHLVRRRGQEARLRCSPMKGHSHVYWYRQLPEEGLKFMVYLQKENIIDESGMPKERFSAEFPKEGPSILRIQQVVRGDSAAYFCASSPTEGLAATGELFFGEGSRLTVL.

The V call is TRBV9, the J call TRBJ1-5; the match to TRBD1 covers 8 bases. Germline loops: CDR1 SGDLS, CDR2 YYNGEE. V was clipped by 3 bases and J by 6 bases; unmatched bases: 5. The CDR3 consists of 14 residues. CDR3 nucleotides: TGTGCCAGCAGCGAACGACAGGGGAGTCAGCCCCAGCATTTT. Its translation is CASSERQGSQPQHF. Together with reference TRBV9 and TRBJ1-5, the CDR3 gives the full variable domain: DSGVTQTPKHLITATGQRVTLRCSPRSGDLSVYWYQQSLDQGLQFLIQYYNGEERAKGNILERFSAQQFPDLHSELNLSSLELGDSALYFCASSERQGSQPQHFGDGTRLSIL.

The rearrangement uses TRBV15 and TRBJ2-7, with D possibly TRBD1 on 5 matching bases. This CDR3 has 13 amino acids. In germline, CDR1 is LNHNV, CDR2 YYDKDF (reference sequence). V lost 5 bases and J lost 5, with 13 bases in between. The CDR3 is CATSPRPGNEQYF. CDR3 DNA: TGTGCCACCAGCCCCAGACCAGGGAACGAGCAGTACTTC.

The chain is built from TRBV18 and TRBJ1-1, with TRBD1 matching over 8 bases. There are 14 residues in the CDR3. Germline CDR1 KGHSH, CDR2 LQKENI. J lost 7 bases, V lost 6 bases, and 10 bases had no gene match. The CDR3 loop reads CASSTGAQGFEAFF. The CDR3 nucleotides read TGTGCCAGCTCGACAGGGGCGCAGGGGTTTGAAGCTTTCTTT. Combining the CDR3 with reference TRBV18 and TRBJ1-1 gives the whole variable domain NAGVMQNPRHLVRRRGQEARLRCSPMKGHSHVYWYRQLPEEGLKFMVYLQKENIIDESGMPKERFSAEFPKEGPSILRIQQVVRGDSAAYFCASSTGAQGFEAFFGQGTRLTVV.

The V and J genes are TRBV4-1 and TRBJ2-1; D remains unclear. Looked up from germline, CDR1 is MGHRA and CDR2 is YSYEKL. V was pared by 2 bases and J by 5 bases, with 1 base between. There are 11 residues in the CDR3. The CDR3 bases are TGCGCCAGCAGCCAAAACAATGAGCAGTTCTTC. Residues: CASSQNNEQFF.

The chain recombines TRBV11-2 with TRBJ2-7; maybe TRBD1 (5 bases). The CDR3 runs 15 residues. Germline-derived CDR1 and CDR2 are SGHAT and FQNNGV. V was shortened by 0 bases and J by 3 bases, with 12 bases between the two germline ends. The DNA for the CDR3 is TGTGCCAGCAGCTTAGATAGCCAGGGCTTCTACGAGCAGTACTTC. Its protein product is CASSLDSQGFYEQYF.

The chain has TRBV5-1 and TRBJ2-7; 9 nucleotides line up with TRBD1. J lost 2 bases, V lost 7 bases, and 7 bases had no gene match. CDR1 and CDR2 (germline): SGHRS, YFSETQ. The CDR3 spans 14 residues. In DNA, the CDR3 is TGCGCCAGCTCCCGACAGGGGGAAACCTACGAGCAGTACTTC. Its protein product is CASSRQGETYEQYF.

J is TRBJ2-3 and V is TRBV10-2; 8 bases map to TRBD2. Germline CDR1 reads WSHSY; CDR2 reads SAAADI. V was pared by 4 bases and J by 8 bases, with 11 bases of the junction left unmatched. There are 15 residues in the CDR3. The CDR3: CASSATGTRGGTQYF. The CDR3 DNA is TGCGCCAGCAGTGCCACCGGGACTAGAGGGGGTACGCAGTATTTT.

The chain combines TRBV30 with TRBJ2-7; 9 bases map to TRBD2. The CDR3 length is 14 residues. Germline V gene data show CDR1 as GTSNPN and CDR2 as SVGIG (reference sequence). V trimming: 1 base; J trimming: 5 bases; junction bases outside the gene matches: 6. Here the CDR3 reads CAWSGDSGSNEQYF. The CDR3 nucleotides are TGTGCCTGGAGTGGGGATAGCGGGAGCAACGAGCAGTACTTC.

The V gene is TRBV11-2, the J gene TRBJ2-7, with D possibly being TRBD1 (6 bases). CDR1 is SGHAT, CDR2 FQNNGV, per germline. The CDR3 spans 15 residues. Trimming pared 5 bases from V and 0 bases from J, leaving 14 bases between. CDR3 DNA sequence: TGTGCCAGCAGCGGGCAACAGGGAATCTCCTACGAGCAGTACTTC. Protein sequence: CASSGQQGISYEQYF. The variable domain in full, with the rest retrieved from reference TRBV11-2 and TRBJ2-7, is EAGVAQSPRYKIIEKRQSVAFWCNPISGHATLYWYQQILGQGPKLLIQFQNNGVVDDSQLPKDRFSAERLKGVDSTLKIQPAKLEDSAVYLCASSGQQGISYEQYFGPGTRLTVT.

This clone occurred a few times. The CDR3 is CASSVGETQYF. The CDR3 region has the DNA TGTGCCAGCAGTGTGGGGGAGACCCAGTACTTC. The gene calls are TRBV2 and TRBJ2-5; D is ambiguous. Germline V gives CDR1 SNHLY, CDR2 FYNNEI. Trimming stripped 4 bases from V and 5 bases from J, with 5 bases between. This CDR3 spans 11 amino acids.

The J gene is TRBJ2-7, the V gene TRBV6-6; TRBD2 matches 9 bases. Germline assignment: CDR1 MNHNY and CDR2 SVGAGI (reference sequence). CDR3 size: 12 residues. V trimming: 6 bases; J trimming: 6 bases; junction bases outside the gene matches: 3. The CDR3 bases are TGTGCCAGCAGAGCGGGAGGTCCCGAGCAGTACTTC. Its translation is CASRAGGPEQYF.

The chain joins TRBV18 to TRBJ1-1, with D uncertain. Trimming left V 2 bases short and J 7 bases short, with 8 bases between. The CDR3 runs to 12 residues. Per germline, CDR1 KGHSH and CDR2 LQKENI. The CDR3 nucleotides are TGTGCCAGCTCACCATACCGGGGTGAAGCTTTCTTT. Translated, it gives CASSPYRGEAFF. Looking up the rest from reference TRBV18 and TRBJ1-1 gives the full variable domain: NAGVMQNPRHLVRRRGQEARLRCSPMKGHSHVYWYRQLPEEGLKFMVYLQKENIIDESGMPKERFSAEFPKEGPSILRIQQVVRGDSAAYFCASSPYRGEAFFGQGTRLTVV.

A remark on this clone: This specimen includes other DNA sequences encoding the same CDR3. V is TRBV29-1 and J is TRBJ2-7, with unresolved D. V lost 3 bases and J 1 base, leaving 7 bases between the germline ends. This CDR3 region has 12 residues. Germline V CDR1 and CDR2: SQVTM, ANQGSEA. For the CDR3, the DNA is TGCAGCGTTGAGGTCGGGTCCTACGAGCAGTACTTC. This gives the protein CSVEVGSYEQYF.

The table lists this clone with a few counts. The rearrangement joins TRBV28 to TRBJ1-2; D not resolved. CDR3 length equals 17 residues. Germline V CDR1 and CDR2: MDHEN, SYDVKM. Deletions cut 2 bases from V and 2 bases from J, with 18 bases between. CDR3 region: CASSLQDPRLFNYGYTF. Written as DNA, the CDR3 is TGTGCCAGCAGTTTACAGGATCCCCGACTATTCAACTATGGCTACACCTTC.